Below are 24 T cell receptor beta chains sequenced from a single sample in a study of beta chain features in type 1 diabetes. Expressed TCRB transcripts were sequenced because the entire RNA isolate underwent reverse transcription. TCRdb's table, derived via immunoSEQ multiplex PCR, lists solely in-frame clones and lacks some. This table holds 680,000 or so clones, 15% found once. Specimen: naive CD4+ T cells from blood. The receptors come from a man aged 18-30 years in good health.

This clone was found a few times. The chain is built from TRBV7-2 and TRBJ2-1; TRBD2 aligns across 7 bases. Trimming cost V 5 bases and J 6 bases; bases outside gene matches: 10. The V gene's germline CDR1 is SGHTA and CDR2 FQGNSA. This CDR3 has 15 amino acids. CDR3 residues: CASSLRGVIVNEQFF. The CDR3 DNA reads TGTGCCAGCAGCCTTCGGGGGGTAATTGTCAATGAGCAGTTCTTC.

The rearrangement uses TRBV15 and TRBJ1-2, with D possibly being TRBD1 (6 bases). This CDR3 is 17 amino acids long. Germline-derived CDR1 and CDR2 are LNHNV and YYDKDF (reference sequence). With 8 bases removed from V and 4 bases from J, the gap between germline ends came to 26 bases. CDR3 coding DNA: TGTGCCACCGACCGACGTCGGCCAGGGGATCGCGGCTATGGCTACACCTTC. Translating gives CATDRRRPGDRGYGYTF.

The CDR3 here is CASSLGQGLVSYEQYF. For the CDR3, the DNA is TGTGCCAGCAGCTTAGGACAGGGACTAGTCTCCTACGAGCAGTACTTC. This rearrangement joins TRBV7-9 to TRBJ2-7, with a weak D call TRBD2 (8 bases). The V gene's germline CDR1 is SEHNR and CDR2 FQNEAQ (reference sequence). Deletions cut 1 base from V and 0 bases from J, with 13 bases between. CDR3 length equals 16 residues.

The gene calls are TRBV5-6 and TRBJ1-5, with 7 bases identical to TRBD1. Germline-derived CDR1 and CDR2 are SGHDT and YYEEEE. The CDR3 contains 16 residues. Trimming cost V 1 base and J 9 bases; bases outside gene matches: 13. CDR3 loop: CASSLRTGDARAPQHF. The DNA for the CDR3 is TGTGCCAGCAGCTTGAGAACAGGGGACGCTCGGGCGCCCCAGCATTTT.

The V and J genes are TRBV5-1 and TRBJ1-2; D uncertain. The germline gives CDR1 SGHRS, CDR2 YFSETQ. The CDR3 is 11 amino acids. V was pared by 5 bases and J by 8 bases, with 10 bases between. This CDR3 is CASRREEGYTF. The CDR3 DNA is TGCGCCAGCAGAAGAGAGGAGGGCTACACCTTC.

Comment on this clone: Other nucleotide sequences from this sample produce the same CDR3. This CDR3 is CASSLGTEETQYF. CDR3 coding DNA: TGCGCCAGCAGCTTAGGGACAGAAGAGACCCAGTACTTC. The genes are TRBV5-1 and TRBJ2-5, with TRBD1 matching 7 bases. Germline V gives CDR1 SGHRS, CDR2 YFSETQ. The junction had 1 base not matched to a gene; V was cut back by 2 bases and J by 3 bases. The CDR3 loop spans 13 amino acids.

This clone was observed a few times. Additional DNA sequences in this sample encode the identical CDR3. This rearrangement joins TRBV10-3 to TRBJ2-7, with D perhaps being TRBD1 or TRBD2 (5 bases each). CDR1 and CDR2 from the germline V gene are ENHRY and SYGVKD. Trimming took 2 bases from V and 2 from J, leaving 10 bases between them. This CDR3 spans 14 amino acids. The CDR3 is CAISERQGAYEQYF. DNA of the CDR3: TGTGCCATCAGTGAGAGGCAGGGAGCCTACGAGCAGTACTTC.

This clone has more than one count but fewer than ten. The genes are TRBV27 and TRBJ2-5; 8 bases map to TRBD2. CDR3 length equals 13 residues. The V gene end was trimmed by 3 bases and the J gene end by 4 bases; junction bases not matched to a gene: 1. Per the germline V gene, CDR1 is MNHEY and CDR2 is SMNVEV (reference sequence). CDR3 sequence reads: CASSFGTRETQYF. DNA for the CDR3: TGTGCCAGCAGTTTTGGGACTAGAGAGACCCAGTACTTC.

This chain uses TRBV4-3 with TRBJ2-2; D remains ambiguous. Per germline, CDR1 LGHNA and CDR2 YSLEER. With 0 bases removed from V and 5 bases from J, the gap between germline ends came to 13 bases. The CDR3 has 16 residues. CDR3 in amino acids: CASSQDERPQTGELFF. CDR3 coding DNA: TGCGCCAGCAGCCAAGATGAACGGCCTCAAACCGGGGAGCTGTTTTTT.

The V gene is TRBV29-1, the J gene TRBJ1-2; D is perhaps TRBD1 (6 bases). The V gene lost 2 bases and the J gene lost 2 bases, with 12 bases spanning the gap. The CDR3 has 14 residues. Germline V gives CDR1 SQVTM, CDR2 ANQGSEA. CDR3 nucleotide sequence: TGCAGCGTTGAAATCCCACAGGGAAACTATGGCTACACCTTC. This codes for CSVEIPQGNYGYTF.

This clone appeared a few times. This chain joins TRBV9 and TRBJ2-1; D call uncertain. Trimming pared 0 bases from V and 3 bases from J, leaving 10 bases between. The length of the CDR3 is 15 residues. CDR1 is SGDLS and CDR2 is YYNGEE in the germline V gene. CDR3 bases: TGTGCCAGCAGCGTAGGGGCCGAAGACTACAATGAGCAGTTCTTC. The encoded protein is CASSVGAEDYNEQFF.

This clone occurred a few times. The V and J genes are TRBV7-9 and TRBJ2-7; no definite D call. The germline V and J ends were trimmed by 5 bases and 7 bases, with 15 bases remaining between them. Germline V CDR1 and CDR2: SEHNR, FQNEAQ (reference sequence). The CDR3 is made up of 13 amino acids. CDR3 nucleotide sequence: TGTGCCAGCAGCCAGGCAGCGAGGAAAGAGCAGTACTTC. It encodes CASSQAARKEQYF.

This rearrangement joins TRBV25-1 to TRBJ2-3; 9 bases are shared with TRBD2. Germline V gene sequence: CDR1 MGHDK, CDR2 SYGVNS. The J segment lost 7 bases and the V segment lost 3 bases, leaving 8 bases of the junction unmatched. The CDR3 runs to 15 residues. CDR3: CASSEGGGVSYTQYF. The CDR3, as DNA: TGTGCCAGCAGTGAGGGCGGGGGGGTCAGTTATACGCAGTATTTT.

This clone has more than one count but fewer than ten. The chain has TRBV18 and TRBJ1-1; no reliable D call. The germline V and J ends were trimmed by 3 bases and 1 base, with 18 bases remaining between them. Germline loops: CDR1 KGHSH, CDR2 LQKENI. The CDR3 is 17 amino acids. The DNA of the CDR3 is TGTGCCAGCTCACCCCAAAACTTGAGGGTGACGAACACTGAAGCTTTCTTT. It codes for CASSPQNLRVTNTEAFF. The full variable domain, completed using reference TRBV18 and TRBJ1-1, is NAGVMQNPRHLVRRRGQEARLRCSPMKGHSHVYWYRQLPEEGLKFMVYLQKENIIDESGMPKERFSAEFPKEGPSILRIQQVVRGDSAAYFCASSPQNLRVTNTEAFFGQGTRLTVV.

There are a few counts of this clone. This chain joins TRBV15 and TRBJ2-5, with 7 bases matching TRBD1. The CDR3 sequence is 15 residues long. Losses at the gene ends were 0 bases for V and 6 bases for J; bases not matched to a gene: 7. Germline CDR1 and CDR2: LNHNV and YYDKDF (reference sequence). DNA of the CDR3: TGTGCCACCAGCAGAGAGACAGGGTTGTCGAAGACCCAGTACTTC. It codes for CATSRETGLSKTQYF.

This clone occurred a few times. This chain uses TRBV4-3 with TRBJ2-7, with 9 bases aligning to TRBD1. The CDR3 is 13 amino acids. The germline V gene encodes CDR1 LGHNA and CDR2 YSLEER. The junction had 1 base not matched to a gene; V was cut back by 2 bases and J by 5 bases. The CDR3 DNA is TGCGCCAGCAGCCAAAGGGACAGGGACGAGCAGTACTTC. This gives the protein CASSQRDRDEQYF.

This clone has just a few counts. The V gene is TRBV10-3, the J gene TRBJ2-1; TRBD1 agrees at 7 bases. CDR3 size: 12 residues. V dropped 4 bases and J dropped 15; count of bases not matched to a gene: 9. The germline V gene encodes CDR1 ENHRY and CDR2 SYGVKD. CDR3 residues: CAISATTGAWFF. The CDR3 region has the DNA TGTGCCATCAGTGCAACAACAGGGGCATGGTTCTTC.

This sequence joins TRBV9 and TRBJ1-2; 8 positions match TRBD1. Germline V lookup: CDR1 SGDLS, CDR2 YYNGEE. This CDR3 has 15 amino acids. V shed 0 bases and J 8 bases; nucleotides not matched to a gene: 9. The DNA of the CDR3 is TGTGCCAGCAGCGTAGCTACAGGGGGGCCGAGGGGCTACACCTTC. It codes for CASSVATGGPRGYTF.

J is TRBJ1-2 and V is TRBV27, with 7 bases identical to TRBD1. V trimming: 5 bases; J trimming: 4 bases; junction bases outside the gene matches: 10. The CDR3 is 15 amino acids. CDR1 and CDR2 (germline): MNHEY, SMNVEV (reference sequence). CDR3 sequence reads: CASSAYRGNPYGYTF. The CDR3 nucleotides are TGTGCCAGCAGTGCCTACAGGGGTAATCCCTATGGCTACACCTTC.

The chain joins TRBV2 to TRBJ1-4; a weak D match, TRBD1 (5 bases). The CDR3 loop spans 15 amino acids. V lost 5 bases, J lost 5 bases, and 15 bases lay in between. Germline V gene sequence: CDR1 SNHLY, CDR2 FYNNEI. The CDR3 DNA follows: TGTGCCAGCAGTCCCCGGGACGGGTTGAATGAAAAACTGTTTTTT. Amino acids: CASSPRDGLNEKLFF.

The chain combines TRBV11-1 with TRBJ2-7; no clear D gene. V dropped 5 bases and J dropped 4 bases, with 6 bases sitting between them. The CDR3 is made up of 11 amino acids. CDR1 and CDR2 (germline): SGHAT, FQDESV (reference sequence). The CDR3: CASSPDYEQYF. CDR3 bases: TGTGCCAGCAGCCCGGATTACGAGCAGTACTTC.

There are a few counts of this clone. The J gene is TRBJ1-4, the V gene TRBV7-9, with D tentatively TRBD1 (5 bases). The germline V and J ends were trimmed by 5 bases and 4 bases, with 11 bases remaining between them. Germline values: CDR1 SEHNR, CDR2 FQNEAQ (reference sequence). The length of the CDR3 is 14 residues. The chain's CDR3 is CASSIQEINEKLFF. CDR3 sequence (DNA): TGTGCCAGCAGCATACAGGAGATTAATGAAAAACTGTTTTTT.

The V and J genes are TRBV18 and TRBJ2-5; maybe TRBD2 (5 bases). V lost 7 bases and J lost 13, with 28 bases in between. This CDR3 comprises 15 residues. CDR1 KGHSH and CDR2 LQKENI come from the germline V gene. CDR3 nucleotides: TGTGCCAGCTATGACACGAGGGCCCCCTTAACGACTTTGTACTTC. It translates to CASYDTRAPLTTLYF.

The chain joins TRBV7-8 to TRBJ2-7; TRBD1 matches at 10 bases. The CDR3 contains 15 residues. CDR1 and CDR2 from the germline V gene are SGHVS and FQNEAQ. Unmatched junction bases numbered 7, after V lost 5 bases and J lost 3 bases. CDR3 loop: CASSQRRDRGYEQYF. The CDR3 bases are TGTGCCAGCAGCCAAAGGAGGGACAGGGGCTACGAGCAGTACTTC.